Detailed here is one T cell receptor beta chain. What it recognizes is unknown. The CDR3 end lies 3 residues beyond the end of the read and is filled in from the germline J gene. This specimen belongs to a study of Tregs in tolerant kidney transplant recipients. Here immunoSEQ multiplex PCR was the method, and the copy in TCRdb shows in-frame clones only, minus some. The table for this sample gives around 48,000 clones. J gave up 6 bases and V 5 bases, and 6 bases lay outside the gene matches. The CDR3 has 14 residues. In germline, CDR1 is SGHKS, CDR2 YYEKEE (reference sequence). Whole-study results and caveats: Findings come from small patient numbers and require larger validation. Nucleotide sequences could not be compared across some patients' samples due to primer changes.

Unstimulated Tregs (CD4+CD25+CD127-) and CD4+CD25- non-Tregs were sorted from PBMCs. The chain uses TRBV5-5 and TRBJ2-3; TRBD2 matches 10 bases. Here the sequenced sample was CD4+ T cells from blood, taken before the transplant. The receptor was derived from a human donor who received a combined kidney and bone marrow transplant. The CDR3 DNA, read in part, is TGTGCCAGCAGGTCCAGCGGGAGGGGTGATACG. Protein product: CASRSSGRGDT. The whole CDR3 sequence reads CASRSSGRGDTQYF.